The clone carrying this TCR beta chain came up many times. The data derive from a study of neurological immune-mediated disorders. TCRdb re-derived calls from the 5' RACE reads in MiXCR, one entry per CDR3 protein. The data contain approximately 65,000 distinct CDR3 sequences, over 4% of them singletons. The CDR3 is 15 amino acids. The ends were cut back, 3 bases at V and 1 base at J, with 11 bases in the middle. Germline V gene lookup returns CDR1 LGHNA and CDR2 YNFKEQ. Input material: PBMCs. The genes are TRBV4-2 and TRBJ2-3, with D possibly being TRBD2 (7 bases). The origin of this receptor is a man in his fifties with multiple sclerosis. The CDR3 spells CASSHRGAGTDTQYF. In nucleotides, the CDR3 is TGTGCCAGCAGCCACCGGGGGGCGGGCACAGATACGCAGTATTTT.